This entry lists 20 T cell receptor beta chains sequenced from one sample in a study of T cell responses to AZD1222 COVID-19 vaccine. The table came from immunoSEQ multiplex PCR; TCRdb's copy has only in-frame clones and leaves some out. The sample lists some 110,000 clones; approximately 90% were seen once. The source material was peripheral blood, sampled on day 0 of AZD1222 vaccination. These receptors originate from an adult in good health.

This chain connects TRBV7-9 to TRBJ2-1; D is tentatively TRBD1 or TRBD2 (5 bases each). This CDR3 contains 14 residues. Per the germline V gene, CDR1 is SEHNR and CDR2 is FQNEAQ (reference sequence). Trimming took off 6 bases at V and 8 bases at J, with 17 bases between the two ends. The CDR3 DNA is TGTGCCAGCAGTTTTGGAGTTCTGGGGGATGAGCAGTTCTTC. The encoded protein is CASSFGVLGDEQFF.

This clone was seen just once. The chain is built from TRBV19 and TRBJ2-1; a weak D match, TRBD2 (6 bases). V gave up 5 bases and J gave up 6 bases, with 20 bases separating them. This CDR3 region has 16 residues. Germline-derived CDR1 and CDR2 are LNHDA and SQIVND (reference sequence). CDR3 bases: TGTGCCAGTAGTCCCCTTCCGGGAGCCTTGGGCAATGAGCAGTTCTTC. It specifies CASSPLPGALGNEQFF.

The CDR3 loop is CAWMPGLSGANVLTF. For the CDR3, the DNA is TGTGCCTGGATGCCAGGCCTCTCTGGGGCCAACGTCCTGACTTTC. The rearrangement joins TRBV30 to TRBJ2-6; D remains unclear. Per germline, CDR1 GTSNPN and CDR2 SVGIG (reference sequence). Trimming took 4 bases from V and 0 from J, leaving 10 bases between them. The length of the CDR3 is 15 residues.

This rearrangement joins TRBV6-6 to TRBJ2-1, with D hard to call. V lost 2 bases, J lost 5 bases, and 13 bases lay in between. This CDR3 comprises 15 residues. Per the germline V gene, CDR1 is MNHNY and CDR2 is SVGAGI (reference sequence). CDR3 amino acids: CASSYDLLRNNEQFF. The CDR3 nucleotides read TGTGCCAGCAGTTACGACCTCCTCCGTAACAATGAGCAGTTCTTC.

CDR3 sequence reads: CASSPPDGRNEKLFF. CDR3 nucleotides: TGTGCCAGCAGCCCCCCGGACGGGCGTAATGAAAAACTGTTTTTT. The chain is built from TRBV27 and TRBJ1-4; D ambiguous. This CDR3 is 15 amino acids long. CDR1 is MNHEY and CDR2 is SMNVEV in the germline V gene (reference sequence). Trimming shortened V by 6 bases and J by 4 bases, and 15 bases separated the two germline ends.

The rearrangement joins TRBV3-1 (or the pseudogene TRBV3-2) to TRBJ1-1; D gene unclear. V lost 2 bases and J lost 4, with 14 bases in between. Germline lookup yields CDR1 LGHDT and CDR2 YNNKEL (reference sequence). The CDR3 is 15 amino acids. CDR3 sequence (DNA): TGTGCCAGCAGCCAAAACCCGACGGGGAGCACTGAAGCTTTCTTT. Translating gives CASSQNPTGSTEAFF.

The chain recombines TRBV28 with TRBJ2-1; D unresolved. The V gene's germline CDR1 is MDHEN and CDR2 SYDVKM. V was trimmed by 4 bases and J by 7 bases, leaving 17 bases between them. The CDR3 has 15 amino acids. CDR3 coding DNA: TGTGCCAGCAGTTCCCCAGGCTACCAGTGGAATGAGCAGTTCTTC. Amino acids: CASSSPGYQWNEQFF.

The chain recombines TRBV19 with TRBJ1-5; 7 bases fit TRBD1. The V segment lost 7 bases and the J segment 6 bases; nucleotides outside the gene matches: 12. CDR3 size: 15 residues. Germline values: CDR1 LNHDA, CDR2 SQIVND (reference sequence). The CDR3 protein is CASTRQGNAGQPQHF. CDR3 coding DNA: TGTGCCAGTACACGACAGGGCAATGCGGGTCAGCCCCAGCATTTT.

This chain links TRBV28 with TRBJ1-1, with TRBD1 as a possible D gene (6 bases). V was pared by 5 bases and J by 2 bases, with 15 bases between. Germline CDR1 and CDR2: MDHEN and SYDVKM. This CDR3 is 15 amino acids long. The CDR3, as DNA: TGTGCCAGCAGTCGATCCGGGACACAAAACACTGAAGCTTTCTTT. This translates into CASSRSGTQNTEAFF.

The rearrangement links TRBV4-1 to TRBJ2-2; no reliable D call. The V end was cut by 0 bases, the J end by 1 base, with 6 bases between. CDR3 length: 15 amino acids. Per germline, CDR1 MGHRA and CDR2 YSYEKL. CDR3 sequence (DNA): TGCGCCAGCAGCCAAGAGGTGGGGAACACCGGGGAGCTGTTTTTT. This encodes CASSQEVGNTGELFF.

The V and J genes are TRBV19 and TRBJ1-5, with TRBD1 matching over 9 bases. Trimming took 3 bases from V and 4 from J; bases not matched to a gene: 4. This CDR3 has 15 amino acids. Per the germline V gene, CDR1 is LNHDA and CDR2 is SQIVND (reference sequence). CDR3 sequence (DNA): TGTGCCAGTAGTATCCCAGGGACAGGGAATCAGCCCCAGCATTTT. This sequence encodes CASSIPGTGNQPQHF.

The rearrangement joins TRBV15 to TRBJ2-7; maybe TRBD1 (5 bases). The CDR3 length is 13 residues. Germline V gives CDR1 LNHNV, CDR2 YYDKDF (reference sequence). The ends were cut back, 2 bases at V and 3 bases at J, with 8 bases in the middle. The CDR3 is CATSRQGNYEQYF. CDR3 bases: TGTGCCACCAGCAGACAGGGTAACTACGAGCAGTACTTC.

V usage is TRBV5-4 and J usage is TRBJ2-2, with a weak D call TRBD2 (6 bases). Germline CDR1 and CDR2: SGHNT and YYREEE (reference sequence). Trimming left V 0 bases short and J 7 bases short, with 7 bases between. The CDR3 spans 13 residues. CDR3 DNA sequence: TGTGCCAGCAGCTTGGTCGGGAGCGGGGAGCTGTTTTTT. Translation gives CASSLVGSGELFF.

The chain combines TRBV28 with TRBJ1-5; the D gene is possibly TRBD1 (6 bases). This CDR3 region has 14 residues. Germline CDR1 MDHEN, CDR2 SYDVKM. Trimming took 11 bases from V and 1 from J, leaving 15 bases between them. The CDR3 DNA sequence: TGTGCCTGCACTATCGGGGGCAGCAATCAGCCCCAGCATTTT. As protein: CACTIGGSNQPQHF.

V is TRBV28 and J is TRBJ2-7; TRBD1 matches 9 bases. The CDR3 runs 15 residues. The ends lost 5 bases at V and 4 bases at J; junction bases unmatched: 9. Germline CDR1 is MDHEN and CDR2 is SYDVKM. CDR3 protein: CASSTSGTGLYEQYF. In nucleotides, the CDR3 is TGTGCCAGCAGTACCTCCGGGACAGGGCTATACGAGCAGTACTTC.

In nucleotides, the CDR3 is TGTGCCAGCTCACCACCCGGGACAGGGGGTAACACCATATATTTT. Translated, it gives CASSPPGTGGNTIYF. The V call is TRBV18, the J call TRBJ1-3, with 11 bases matching TRBD1. CDR1 KGHSH and CDR2 LQKENI come from the germline V gene. The CDR3 sequence is 15 residues long. V was clipped by 0 bases and J by 7 bases; unmatched bases: 2.

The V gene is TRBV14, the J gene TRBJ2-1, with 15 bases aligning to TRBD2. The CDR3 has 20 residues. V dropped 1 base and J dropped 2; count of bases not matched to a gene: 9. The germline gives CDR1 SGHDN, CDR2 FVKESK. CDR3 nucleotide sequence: TGTGCCAGCAGCCAAGTTTCAGGACTAGCGGGAGGGCGTCCCTACAATGAGCAGTTCTTC. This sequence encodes CASSQVSGLAGGRPYNEQFF.

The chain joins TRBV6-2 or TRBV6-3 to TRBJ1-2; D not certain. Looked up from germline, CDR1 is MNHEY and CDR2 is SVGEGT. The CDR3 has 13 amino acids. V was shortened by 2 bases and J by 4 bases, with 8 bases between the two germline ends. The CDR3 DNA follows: TGTGCCAGCAGTTACGCCGGGCCCTATGGCTACACCTTC. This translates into CASSYAGPYGYTF.

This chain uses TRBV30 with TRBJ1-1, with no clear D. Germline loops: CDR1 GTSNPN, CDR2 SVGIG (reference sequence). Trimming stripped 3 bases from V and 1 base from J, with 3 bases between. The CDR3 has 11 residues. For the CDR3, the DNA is TGTGCCTGGAGGGCGAACACTGAAGCTTTCTTT. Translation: CAWRANTEAFF.

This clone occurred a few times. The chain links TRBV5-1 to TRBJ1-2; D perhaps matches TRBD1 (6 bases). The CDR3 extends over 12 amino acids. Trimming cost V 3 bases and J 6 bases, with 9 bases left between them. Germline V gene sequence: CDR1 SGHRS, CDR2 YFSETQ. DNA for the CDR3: TGCGCCAGCAGCTATGGACAGAATGGCTACACCTTC. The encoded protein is CASSYGQNGYTF.